This TCR beta chain derives from a study of cytomegalovirus exposure and HLA in healthy donors. Notes on the study in general: The records held CMV serostatus as the only immune exposure information.

CDR1 is SGHRS and CDR2 is YFSETQ in the germline V gene. The CDR3 consists of 13 residues. Trimming removed 4 bases from V and 7 bases from J, with 13 bases in between. This clone showed up just once. Its antigen is as yet unknown. The PCR ran on 60 Vbeta and 13 Jbeta primers. TCRdb's copy holds only in-frame clones and misses some; the assay was immunoSEQ multiplex PCR. Altogether some 100,000 clones are present, approximately 84% being singletons, with the ten largest covering about 2.1%. The chain uses TRBV5-1 and TRBJ2-3; D is perhaps TRBD1 (5 bases). The receptor was derived from a man aged 18 to 30 in good health and CMV-seronegative. Sequences were obtained from PBMCs. As DNA, the CDR3 is TGCGCCAGCAGCAAAGACAGAATTTATACGCAGTATTTT. It specifies CASSKDRIYTQYF.